This TCR beta chain was sequenced in a study of blood T cell repertoires in COVID-19. The wider study: PBMCs, B-cell-depleted T cells, or T cells provided the cDNA or gDNA that made up the material.

Per the original methods: Using reference gene primer amplification, nucleated cell counts were estimated. Profiling relied on immunoSEQ multiplex PCR, and the TCRdb table lists in-frame clones only, not all of them. The D gene and trimming were derived from the DNA, and the V and J assignments and clone size from that table. The sample shows 180,000 or so clones, around four fifths of them seen only once. The junction had 5 bases not matched to a gene; V was cut back by 4 bases and J by 2 bases. The CDR3 has 16 residues. Germline V gene lookup returns CDR1 SGHTS and CDR2 YDEGEE. Specimen: PBMCs or T cells enriched from blood (not recorded which). The V and J genes are TRBV5-8 and TRBJ2-5; TRBD2 matches at 13 bases. This TCR was sampled from a woman between 50 and 59 years old who had recovered from COVID-19. This chain's CDR3 is CASSPGLAGAQETQYF. Here the CDR3 DNA reads TGTGCCAGCAGCCCCGGACTAGCGGGGGCACAAGAGACCCAGTACTTC.